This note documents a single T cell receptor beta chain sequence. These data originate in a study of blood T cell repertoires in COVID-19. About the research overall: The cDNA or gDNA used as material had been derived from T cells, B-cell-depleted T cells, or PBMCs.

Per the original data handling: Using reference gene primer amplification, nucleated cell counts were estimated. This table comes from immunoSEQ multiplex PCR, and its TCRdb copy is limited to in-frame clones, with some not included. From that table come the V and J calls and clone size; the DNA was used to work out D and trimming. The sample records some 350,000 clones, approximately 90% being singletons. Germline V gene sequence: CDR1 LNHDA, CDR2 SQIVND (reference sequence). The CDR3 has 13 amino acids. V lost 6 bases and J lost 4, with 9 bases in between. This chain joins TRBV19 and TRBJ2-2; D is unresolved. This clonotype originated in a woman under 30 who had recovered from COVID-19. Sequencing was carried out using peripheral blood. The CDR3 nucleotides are TGTGCCAGTAGGCTACTACGCACCGGGGAGCTGTTTTTT. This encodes CASRLLRTGELFF.